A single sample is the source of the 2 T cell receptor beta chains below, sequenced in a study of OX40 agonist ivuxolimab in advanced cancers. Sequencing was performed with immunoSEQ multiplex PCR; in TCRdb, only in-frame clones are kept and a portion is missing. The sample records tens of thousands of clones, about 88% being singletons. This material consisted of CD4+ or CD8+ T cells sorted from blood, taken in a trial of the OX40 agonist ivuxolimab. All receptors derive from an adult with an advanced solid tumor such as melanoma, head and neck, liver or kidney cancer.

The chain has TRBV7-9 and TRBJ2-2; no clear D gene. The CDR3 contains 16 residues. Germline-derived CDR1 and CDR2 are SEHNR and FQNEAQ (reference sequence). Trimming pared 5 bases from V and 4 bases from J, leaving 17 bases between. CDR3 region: CASSTSRTAVTGELFF. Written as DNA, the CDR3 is TGTGCCAGCAGCACCTCCCGGACGGCGGTCACCGGGGAGCTGTTTTTT.

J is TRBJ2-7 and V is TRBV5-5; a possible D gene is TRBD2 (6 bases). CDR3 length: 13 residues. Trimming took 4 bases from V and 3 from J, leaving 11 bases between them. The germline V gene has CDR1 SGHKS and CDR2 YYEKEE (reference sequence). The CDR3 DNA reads TGTGCCAGCAGCCCGGGCGGGAACTACGAGCAGTACTTC. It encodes CASSPGGNYEQYF.